This is a list of T cell receptor beta chains from one sample in a study of blood T cell repertoires in COVID-19. The data were produced by immunoSEQ multiplex PCR, yet TCRdb's version contains in-frame clones alone and is incomplete. The repertoire includes approximately 18,000 clones, about nine tenths of them detected once, and around 16% sits in the top ten. Sequenced input: peripheral blood. The receptors were gathered from a human donor with active COVID-19. The donor label of this sample is uncertain. CDR3s include the opening cysteine and the closing phenylalanine or tryptophan. The order of the fields is V gene, clone size, J gene, D gene, CDR3 protein, CDR3 DNA. D genes are given only for firm matches. A clone size is listed for some rows: how often the clone was seen (once, few, many), or a class if it is expanded.

TRBV27	-	TRBJ2-2	-	CASRLGGGELFF	TGTGCCAGCAGACTAGGGGGCGGGGAGCTGTTTTTT
TRBV7-6	once	TRBJ2-7	-	CASSLVAGGPSSYEQYF	TGTGCCAGCAGCTTAGTTGCCGGGGGGCCCTCCTCCTACGAGCAGTACTTC
TRBV27	-	TRBJ2-1	-	CASTRRGGLYEQFF	TGTGCCAGCACAAGGAGGGGGGGCCTCTATGAGCAGTTCTTC
TRBV9	-	TRBJ1-1	TRBD1	CASSTTGEDTEAFF	TGTGCCAGCAGCACGACAGGGGAGGACACTGAAGCTTTCTTT
TRBV5-4	-	TRBJ2-7	-	CASSLGQTSYEQYF	TGTGCCAGCAGCTTAGGACAGACCTCCTACGAGCAGTACTTC
TRBV9	-	TRBJ2-1	-	CASSDIGGGGPYDEQFF	TGTGCCAGCAGCGACATAGGTGGGGGGGGGCCCTACGATGAGCAGTTCTTC
TRBV2	-	TRBJ1-3	-	CASRSQGPLRGGSGNTIYF	TGTGCCAGCAGATCACAGGGACCCCTCCGCGGGGGCTCTGGAAACACCATATATTTT
TRBV6-5	-	TRBJ1-2	-	CASSYLQGTGDGYTF	TGTGCCAGCAGTTACCTCCAGGGGACCGGGGATGGCTACACCTTC
TRBV14	-	TRBJ1-2	TRBD1	CASSQRTGVGYTF	TGTGCCAGCAGCCAGCGGACAGGGGTCGGCTACACCTTC
TRBV3-1/TRBV3-2	-	TRBJ1-2	-	CASSQRTFDRPHGGYTF	TGTGCCAGCAGCCAAAGGACCTTCGACAGGCCCCACGGGGGCTACACCTTC
TRBV5-8	-	TRBJ2-1	-	CASSVDQGVGEQFF	TGTGCCAGCAGCGTGGACCAGGGTGTAGGCGAGCAGTTCTTC
TRBV7-9	-	TRBJ2-5	-	CASSRGGGETQYF	TGTGCCAGCAGCCGGGGCGGAGGGGAGACCCAGTACTTC
TRBV2	once	TRBJ2-1	-	CASGRQSRGEQFF	TGTGCCAGCGGCCGCCAGAGCAGGGGCGAGCAGTTCTTC
TRBV10-3	-	TRBJ2-3	-	CAISESSGTDTQYF	TGTGCCATCAGTGAGTCAAGCGGCACAGATACGCAGTATTTT
TRBV19	-	TRBJ1-5	TRBD1	CASSPQGAQPQHF	TGTGCCAGTAGCCCACAGGGGGCTCAGCCCCAGCATTTT
TRBV3-1/TRBV3-2	-	TRBJ2-1	TRBD1	CASSHRGQSYNEQFF	TGTGCCAGCAGCCACAGGGGGCAGTCCTACAATGAGCAGTTCTTC
TRBV5-1	once	TRBJ1-3	-	CASSLERGSSGNTIYF	TGCGCCAGCAGCTTGGAGAGAGGGAGCTCCGGAAACACCATATATTTT
TRBV7-9	-	TRBJ2-3	TRBD1	CASSSPTGGITDTQYF	TGTGCCAGCAGCTCACCGACAGGGGGTATCACAGATACGCAGTATTTT
TRBV6-5	-	TRBJ2-5	TRBD2	CASSRAGGLEETQYF	TGTGCCAGCAGCCGGGCCGGGGGGTTGGAAGAGACCCAGTACTTC
TRBV7-9	once	TRBJ2-7	TRBD1	CASSFDRELYEQYF	TGTGCCAGCAGCTTCGACAGGGAGCTCTACGAGCAGTACTTC
TRBV6-2/TRBV6-3	-	TRBJ2-3	TRBD2	CASSRIISGGASDTQYF	TGTGCCAGCAGCCGTATCATTAGCGGGGGGGCCTCAGATACGCAGTATTTT
TRBV27	once	TRBJ1-4	TRBD1	CASSFLGTGGAGEKLFF	TGTGCCAGCAGTTTCCTCGGGACAGGGGGCGCGGGTGAAAAACTGTTTTTT
TRBV5-1	once	TRBJ2-3	TRBD2	CASSFNRGGTDTQYF	TGCGCCAGCAGCTTTAATCGGGGGGGCACAGATACGCAGTATTTT
TRBV5-1	-	TRBJ1-2	-	CASSFSTNYGYTF	TGCGCCAGCAGCTTCAGTACCAACTATGGCTACACCTTC
TRBV6-2/TRBV6-3	-	TRBJ2-1	TRBD2	CASSPGLAGPVGTYNEQFF	TGTGCCAGCAGTCCAGGACTAGCGGGACCCGTGGGCACCTACAATGAGCAGTTCTTC
TRBV20-1	-	TRBJ2-3	TRBD1	CSARDRDTQYF	TGCAGTGCGAGGGACAGAGATACGCAGTATTTT
TRBV6-5	-	TRBJ2-3	TRBD2	CASQRGGVTDTQYF	TGTGCCAGTCAGCGGGGGGGTGTCACAGATACGCAGTATTTT
TRBV2	-	TRBJ1-1	TRBD1	CASITDQGVDTEAFF	TGTGCCAGCATTACCGACCAGGGGGTTGACACTGAAGCTTTCTTT
TRBV25-1	once	TRBJ1-3	TRBD1	CASSDGLQGATIYF	TGTGCCAGCAGTGATGGCTTACAGGGGGCGACCATATATTTT
TRBV29-1	-	TRBJ2-6	-	CSVEHGGGANVLTF	TGCAGCGTTGAGCACGGCGGTGGGGCCAACGTCCTGACTTTC
TRBV7-3	-	TRBJ2-7	-	CASSKTGGAYEQYF	TGTGCCAGCAGCAAAACAGGGGGGGCCTACGAGCAGTACTTC
TRBV3-1/TRBV3-2	-	TRBJ1-2	-	CASSQRRGFYGYTF	TGTGCCAGCAGCCAAAGGCGGGGGTTCTATGGCTACACCTTC
TRBV19	once	TRBJ1-2	-	CASSYQGQGYGYTF	TGTGCCAGTAGTTATCAGGGCCAGGGCTATGGCTACACCTTC
TRBV11-2	once	TRBJ2-1	-	CASSSRTQGPSYNEQFF	TGTGCCAGCAGCTCGAGAACACAGGGCCCTTCCTACAATGAGCAGTTCTTC
TRBV5-1	once	TRBJ2-3	TRBD2	CASSLTAGGRTDTQYF	TGCGCCAGCAGCTTGACAGCGGGGGGACGCACAGATACGCAGTATTTT
TRBV6-2/TRBV6-3	-	TRBJ2-3	TRBD2	CASSLAGVGTDTQYF	TGTGCCAGCAGTCTAGCGGGGGTAGGCACAGATACGCAGTATTTT
TRBV7-2	-	TRBJ1-2	-	CASSPRTDYNYGYTF	TGTGCCAGCAGCCCCCGGACCGACTATAACTATGGCTACACCTTC
TRBV3-1/TRBV3-2	-	TRBJ2-5	-	CASSQDQVTVQETQYF	TGTGCCAGCAGCCAAGATCAGGTTACAGTACAAGAGACCCAGTACTTC
TRBV6-6	-	TRBJ1-5	TRBD1	CASSRDRGVGQPQHF	TGTGCCAGCAGTCGGGACAGGGGGGTAGGGCAGCCCCAGCATTTT
TRBV7-9	large	TRBJ1-1	-	CASSLGGTGFTEAFF	TGTGCCAGCAGCTTAGGGGGAACAGGTTTCACTGAAGCTTTCTTT
TRBV5-1	once	TRBJ2-6	TRBD1	CASSGEGGRSGANVLTF	TGCGCCAGCAGCGGTGAAGGGGGCAGGTCTGGGGCCAACGTCCTGACTTTC
TRBV6-5	-	TRBJ1-1	-	CASSQQGTEAFF	TGTGCCAGCAGTCAACAGGGCACTGAAGCTTTCTTT